This T cell receptor beta chain was sequenced in a study of blood T cells in healthy people across ages. Regarding the study as a whole: Among long-lived donors, naive CD4+ cells were more numerous and diversity higher than in aged donors. The unknown donor CMV status may have confounded expanded clonotype changes.

Trimming at V came to 1 base and at J to 4 bases, leaving 6 bases not matched to a gene. The CDR3 runs 15 residues. In this sample, this clonotype turned up a few times. The antigen remains unidentified. Caucasian, healthy and from Russia, the donors were aged between about 6 and 90. PCR was performed a second time for roughly 7 to 11 cycles using a sample-barcoded 5' primer and a J-beta primer mix. One entry per CDR3 protein, called by TCRdb with MiXCR from the 5' RACE reads. The profile shows almost 550,000 distinct CDR3 sequences, around 24% of them singletons. These data also featured in a second study, about T cells of mothers and their children. That investigation notes: With unrelated pairs as the comparison, related mother-child pairs had a slightly higher overlap that was not significant.

This receptor was identified in a boy between 10 and 17 years old in good health. The chain is built from TRBV12-3 or TRBV12-4 and TRBJ2-5; 7 nucleotides agree with TRBD1. Material: blood. The CDR3 nucleotides read TGTGCCAGCAGTTTAGACTACAGGGGTGGAGAGACCCAGTACTTC. This sequence encodes CASSLDYRGGETQYF.